Shown below are 29 T cell receptor beta chains from a single sample sequenced in a study of Tregs in tolerant kidney transplant recipients (dated by TCRdb to between 2019 and 2020). Library preparation was by the immunoSEQ multiplex PCR assay. TCRdb stores this immuneACCESS table with in-frame sequences only. Part of the clones is absent; in the studies checked, under half of the shortfall reflects unresolved V genes, and no reason is known for the rest. The table for this sample lists roughly 68,000 clones; roughly 84% of them were counted only once. About 4.5% of the sample is held by the ten biggest clonotypes. The sequencing input was CD4+ T cells from blood. The receptors originated from a human donor in good health.

The rearrangement links TRBV11-1 to TRBJ1-1; D gene uncertain. The CDR3 has 11 amino acids. V shed 1 base and J shed 12 bases, with 9 bases lying between them. Per the germline V gene, CDR1 is SGHAT and CDR2 is FQDESV (reference sequence). DNA of the CDR3: TGTGCCAGCAGCTTAGGGGAGTTGACTTTCTTT. This translates into CASSLGELTFF.

The chain has TRBV6-5 and TRBJ2-3, with D tentatively TRBD1 (7 bases). Looked up from germline, CDR1 is MNHEY and CDR2 is SVGAGI. Trimming shortened V by 0 bases and J by 11 bases, and 12 bases separated the two germline ends. The CDR3 spans 13 residues. DNA of the CDR3: TGTGCCAGCAGTTACTCGCAGGGGGGCTGGCAGTATTTT. Its translation is CASSYSQGGWQYF.

Remarks on this clone: One end of the junction is discordant with germline, which a read error may explain. V is TRBV18 and J is TRBJ2-1, with 7 bases matching TRBD2. The CDR3 extends over 13 amino acids. The germline gives CDR1 KGHSH, CDR2 LQKENI. CDR3 DNA sequence: TGTGCCAGCTCACCCTCGGGACCTAGCGGTTTACTCTTC. Amino acids: CASSPSGPSGLLF.

The CDR3 bases are TGTGCCAGCAGTTACCGGGCAGGCTACAATGAGCAGTTCTTC. Protein: CASSYRAGYNEQFF. This chain joins TRBV6-5 and TRBJ2-1; D not resolved. Trimming pared 2 bases from V and 3 bases from J, leaving 8 bases between. This CDR3 has 14 amino acids. Germline assignment: CDR1 MNHEY and CDR2 SVGAGI.

This clone appeared a few times. V usage is TRBV4-1 and J usage is TRBJ2-3; D possibly corresponds to TRBD1 (6 bases). The CDR3 has 14 amino acids. The germline V and J ends were trimmed by 0 bases and 8 bases, with 12 bases remaining between them. The germline V gene has CDR1 MGHRA and CDR2 YSYEKL. CDR3 DNA: TGCGCCAGCAGCCAAGATCAGGGGATGAGTACGCAGTATTTT. Its translation: CASSQDQGMSTQYF.

The CDR3 sequence is CASSSYSGGGTDTQYF. CDR3 coding DNA: TGTGCCAGCAGCTCATATAGCGGGGGGGGCACAGATACGCAGTATTTT. The gene calls are TRBV7-8 and TRBJ2-3; TRBD2 aligns across 11 bases. Germline V gene sequence: CDR1 SGHVS, CDR2 FQNEAQ. Unmatched junction bases numbered 4, after V lost 4 bases and J lost 1 base. CDR3 length: 16 amino acids.

V and J are TRBV15 and TRBJ1-5, with 10 bases that match TRBD1. The CDR3 is 15 amino acids. Trimming at V came to 0 bases and at J to 9 bases, leaving 5 bases not matched to a gene. The V gene's germline CDR1 is LNHNV and CDR2 YYDKDF (reference sequence). CDR3 sequence reads: CATSRDRTGGRPQHF. The DNA for the CDR3 is TGTGCCACCAGCAGAGATCGGACAGGGGGAAGGCCCCAGCATTTT.

The chain joins TRBV28 to TRBJ1-3; D is unresolved. Germline CDR1 is MDHEN and CDR2 is SYDVKM. The CDR3 sequence is 15 residues long. The germline V and J ends were trimmed by 4 bases and 7 bases, with 17 bases remaining between them. For the CDR3, the DNA is TGTGCCAGCAGTTCCCCAGGCCCTGGATGGAACACCATATATTTT. Protein: CASSSPGPGWNTIYF.

The V and J genes are TRBV28 and TRBJ2-6; D possibly corresponds to TRBD1 (5 bases). The ends were cut back, 7 bases at V and 4 bases at J, with 20 bases in the middle. The CDR3 sequence is 17 residues long. Germline V gene lookup returns CDR1 MDHEN and CDR2 SYDVKM. CDR3 loop: CASIPRLGESGANVLTF. The CDR3 coding sequence is TGTGCCAGCATCCCACGGTTAGGGGAATCAGGGGCCAACGTCCTGACTTTC.

The chain links TRBV7-9 to TRBJ1-2; 7 bases match TRBD1. The CDR3 runs 14 residues. Per germline, CDR1 SEHNR and CDR2 FQNEAQ (reference sequence). V lost 10 bases and J lost 3; bases outside the gene matches: 11. The CDR3 DNA sequence: TGTGCCACTTCGGGACAGCTTTTTGACTATGGCTACACCTTC. Translated, it gives CATSGQLFDYGYTF.

This chain joins TRBV9 and TRBJ2-3; D unresolved. V gave up 0 bases and J gave up 3 bases, with 8 bases separating them. CDR3 length: 14 residues. In germline, CDR1 is SGDLS, CDR2 YYNGEE. The CDR3 DNA sequence: TGTGCCAGCAGCGTAGAACCTAGAACAGATACGCAGTATTTT. Protein sequence: CASSVEPRTDTQYF.

The chain combines TRBV7-6 with TRBJ2-7, with 8 positions matching TRBD2. J gave up 4 bases and V 5 bases, and 7 bases lay outside the gene matches. The CDR3 extends over 14 amino acids. Germline assignment: CDR1 SGHVS and CDR2 FNYEAQ. CDR3 amino acids: CASSQSGGRYEQYF. In nucleotides, the CDR3 is TGTGCCAGCAGCCAATCCGGCGGGAGGTACGAGCAGTACTTC.

The gene calls are TRBV5-1 and TRBJ2-5; no definite D call. The germline CDR1 and CDR2 sequences are SGHRS and YFSETQ. The CDR3 extends over 13 amino acids. V dropped 0 bases and J dropped 4 bases, with 7 bases sitting between them. The chain's CDR3 is CASSLADLETQYF. DNA for the CDR3: TGCGCCAGCAGCTTGGCTGACTTAGAGACCCAGTACTTC. The full variable domain, with the rest looked up from reference TRBV5-1 and TRBJ2-5, is KAGVTQTPRYLIKTRGQQVTLSCSPISGHRSVSWYQQTPGQGLQFLFEYFSETQRNKGNFPGRFSGRQFSNSRSEMNVSTLELGDSALYLCASSLADLETQYFGPGTRLLVL.

V gene TRBV18 combines with J gene TRBJ1-4, with 8 bases identical to TRBD1. CDR1 is KGHSH and CDR2 is LQKENI in the germline V gene. After removal of 5 bases from V and 5 bases from J, the junction contained 7 bases not matched to a gene. This CDR3 contains 15 residues. The CDR3 DNA reads as TGTGCCAGCTCAGCGCCGGGACAGGTGAATGAAAAACTGTTTTTT. It codes for CASSAPGQVNEKLFF.

The rearrangement links TRBV14 to TRBJ1-1, with 8 nucleotides matching TRBD1. CDR3 size: 14 residues. CDR1 and CDR2 from the germline V gene are SGHDN and FVKESK. V shed 3 bases, J shed 4 bases, and the junction held 4 bases outside the gene matches. The CDR3 coding sequence is TGTGCCAGCAGCCATAAACAGGGGGGCACTGAAGCTTTCTTT. It yields the protein CASSHKQGGTEAFF. Full variable domain (missing parts from reference TRBV14 and TRBJ1-1): EAGVTQFPSHSVIEKGQTVTLRCDPISGHDNLYWYRRVMGKEIKFLLHFVKESKQDESGMPNNRFLAERTGGTYSTLKVQPAELEDSGVYFCASSHKQGGTEAFFGQGTRLTVV.

The V and J genes are TRBV19 and TRBJ2-1; 11 nucleotides match TRBD1. The CDR3 length is 11 residues. Per the germline V gene, CDR1 is LNHDA and CDR2 is SQIVND (reference sequence). V lost 8 bases, J lost 15 bases, and 6 bases stayed unmatched. In nucleotides, the CDR3 is TGTGCCAGTGGGGACAGGGGGGCTACGTTCTTC. It specifies CASGDRGATFF. Combining the CDR3 with reference TRBV19 and TRBJ2-1 gives the whole variable domain DGGITQSPKYLFRKEGQNVTLSCEQNLNHDAMYWYRQDPGQGLRLIYYSQIVNDFQKGDIAEGYSVSREKKESFPLTVTSAQKNPTAFYLCASGDRGATFFGPGTRLTVL.

The genes are TRBV9 and TRBJ2-5; 10 positions match TRBD2. The CDR3 consists of 15 residues. Losses at the gene ends were 4 bases for V and 5 bases for J; bases not matched to a gene: 8. Germline values: CDR1 SGDLS, CDR2 YYNGEE. The CDR3 is CASSPLAGVGETQYF. As DNA, the CDR3 is TGTGCCAGCAGCCCGCTAGCGGGAGTGGGCGAGACCCAGTACTTC.

This clone was seen more than once but under ten times. The rearrangement uses TRBV6-1 and TRBJ1-6, with 8 positions matching TRBD1. CDR3 length equals 14 residues. The trim removed 3 bases at V and 7 bases at J, leaving 2 bases unmatched. Germline-derived CDR1 and CDR2 are MNHNS and SASEGT. The CDR3 sequence: CASSDRGLNSPLHF. As DNA, the CDR3 is TGTGCCAGCAGTGACAGGGGGCTAAATTCACCCCTCCACTTT.

This clone was found once. The chain employs TRBV28 and TRBJ2-1; D is possibly TRBD2 (5 bases). The germline V gene has CDR1 MDHEN and CDR2 SYDVKM. The CDR3 contains 15 residues. The germline V and J ends were trimmed by 5 bases and 9 bases, with 20 bases remaining between them. The CDR3 spells CASSPGVMEVLEQFF. The CDR3 bases are TGTGCCAGCAGTCCCGGGGTCATGGAGGTCCTTGAGCAGTTCTTC.

The chain links TRBV14 to TRBJ1-4, with TRBD1 identical over 7 bases. Germline V CDR1 and CDR2: SGHDN, FVKESK. After removal of 2 bases from V and 6 bases from J, the junction contained 24 bases not matched to a gene. The CDR3 covers 21 residues. The CDR3 region is CASSQRVIQISWGTVYEKLFF. For the CDR3, the DNA is TGTGCCAGCAGCCAAAGAGTAATCCAAATCAGCTGGGGGACAGTGTATGAAAAACTGTTTTTT.

This chain joins TRBV11-1 and TRBJ2-7, with D unresolved. The CDR3 is 11 amino acids. CDR1 is SGHAT and CDR2 is FQDESV in the germline V gene (reference sequence). V lost 3 bases and J 4 bases, leaving 4 bases between the germline ends. CDR3 in DNA: TGTGCCAGCAGCTTGACTTACGAGCAGTACTTC. Translated, it gives CASSLTYEQYF.

This chain joins TRBV4-3 and TRBJ2-7; D perhaps matches TRBD1 (6 bases). Trimming cost V 0 bases and J 6 bases, with 15 bases left between them. The CDR3 contains 15 residues. In germline, CDR1 is LGHNA, CDR2 YSLEER. The CDR3 sequence: CASSQDEGYRAEQYF. Written as DNA, the CDR3 is TGCGCCAGCAGCCAAGATGAGGGGTACAGGGCCGAGCAGTACTTC.

This chain uses TRBV4-3 with TRBJ2-1; D remains unclear. The CDR3 consists of 12 residues. Looked up from germline, CDR1 is LGHNA and CDR2 is YSLEER. The germline V and J ends were trimmed by 1 base and 5 bases, with 3 bases remaining between them. The CDR3 DNA is TGCGCCAGCAGCCAAGTAAACAATGAGCAGTTCTTC. Its protein product is CASSQVNNEQFF.

This clone was found once. The rearrangement links TRBV30 to TRBJ1-4; D call uncertain. Germline CDR1 GTSNPN, CDR2 SVGIG (reference sequence). This CDR3 is 11 amino acids long. Trimming shortened V by 8 bases and J by 7 bases, and 11 bases separated the two germline ends. The CDR3, as DNA: TGTGCCATTGGGAGCGGTGAAAAACTGTTTTTT. Its protein product is CAIGSGEKLFF.

The chain uses TRBV7-3 and TRBJ2-7, with 8 bases that match TRBD1. The CDR3 runs to 17 residues. Germline lookup yields CDR1 SGHTA and CDR2 FQGTGA. V lost 5 bases and J lost 2; bases outside the gene matches: 14. CDR3 amino acids: CASSPQPRTGPPYEQYF. The CDR3 DNA is TGTGCCAGCAGCCCCCAGCCCCGGACAGGGCCCCCCTACGAGCAGTACTTC.

The gene calls are TRBV18 and TRBJ2-7, with TRBD1 matching 7 bases. CDR1 is KGHSH, CDR2 LQKENI, per germline. The CDR3 runs to 14 residues. Trimming at V came to 4 bases and at J to 7 bases, leaving 10 bases not matched to a gene. CDR3 nucleotides: TGTGCCAGCTCACTGACAGGGAACTACGGGGAGCAGTACTTC. This gives the protein CASSLTGNYGEQYF.

The chain carries TRBV15 and TRBJ2-1, with D perhaps matching TRBD2 (5 bases). The CDR3 is 15 residues long. The V and J ends lost 8 bases and 0 bases respectively, with 14 bases between them. Germline V gene data show CDR1 as LNHNV and CDR2 as YYDKDF (reference sequence). CDR3 coding DNA: TGTGCCACCGAAAAGTCGGGGAGCTCCTACAATGAGCAGTTCTTC. Translating it yields CATEKSGSSYNEQFF. Complete variable domain (other parts from reference TRBV15 and TRBJ2-1): DAMVIQNPRYQVTQFGKPVTLSCSQTLNHNVMYWYQQKSSQAPKLLFHYYDKDFNNEADTPDNFQSRRPNTSFCFLDIRSPGLGDTAMYLCATEKSGSSYNEQFFGPGTRLTVL.

The chain carries TRBV6-1 and TRBJ2-5; a weak D match, TRBD2 (5 bases). The CDR3 has 14 residues. Deletions cut 6 bases from V and 4 bases from J, with 15 bases between. CDR1 is MNHNS and CDR2 is SASEGT in the germline V gene. The CDR3 sequence is CASSDIGRRETQYF. DNA of the CDR3: TGTGCCAGCAGCGATATAGGGAGAAGAGAGACCCAGTACTTC.

This rearrangement joins TRBV4-1 to TRBJ2-1, with a tentative D call TRBD2 (6 bases). The germline V and J ends were trimmed by 8 bases and 0 bases, with 17 bases remaining between them. Per germline, CDR1 MGHRA and CDR2 YSYEKL. CDR3 length: 16 amino acids. CDR3 sequence (DNA): TGCGCCAGCCGGTCCGTCAGTAGCGGCTCCTACAATGAGCAGTTCTTC. The encoded protein is CASRSVSSGSYNEQFF.